The table lists the clone carrying this T cell receptor beta chain with a few counts. These data are taken from a study of control samples from healthy donors and cancer patients. Assay: immunoSEQ multiplex PCR; the TCRdb copy retains only in-frame clones and omits some. The repertoire has under 150,000 clones, around 90% of them found once; the top ten carry around 9%. V was pared by 2 bases and J by 5 bases, with 13 bases between. This CDR3 is 15 amino acids long. CDR1 and CDR2 (germline): MRHNA, SNTAGT. V and J are TRBV6-4 and TRBJ2-1; D might be TRBD1 (6 bases). Source material: blood. The receptor was derived from a man aged 35 to 55 in good health. CDR3 DNA: TGTGCCAGCAGTGACCAGGGGCATTCCGACAATGAGCAGTTCTTC. It translates to CASSDQGHSDNEQFF.